This is a list of T cell receptor beta chains from one sample in a study of T-cell memory formation after mild COVID-19. TCRdb re-analysed the 5' RACE reads in MiXCR, keeping a single row per CDR3 protein. The sample has a few hundred thousand distinct CDR3 sequences; around a fifth are singletons. The sample taken for sequencing was PBMCs or a T cell subset sorted from them (not recorded which). Receptors originate from an adult woman who had mild COVID-19 (a few samples of this study predate the infection). Cell type and time point are not known. Each CDR3 is given with its conserved first and last residue.

v_call: TRBV18; j_call: TRBJ2-1; cdr3_aa: CASSPGQGGDEQFF
v_call: TRBV4-2; j_call: TRBJ2-1; cdr3_aa: CASRGGGVSSYNEQFF
v_call: TRBV7-6; j_call: TRBJ1-1; cdr3_aa: CASSKGVVARRSFRTEAFF
v_call: TRBV9; j_call: TRBJ2-5; cdr3_aa: CASSGGGQGEETQYF
v_call: TRBV20-1; j_call: TRBJ2-7; cdr3_aa: CSARPTSGRLHEQYF
v_call: TRBV20-1; j_call: TRBJ2-1; cdr3_aa: CSASPPGTSGGARDNEQFF
v_call: TRBV5-1; j_call: TRBJ2-5; cdr3_aa: CASSPGGRGGETQYF
v_call: TRBV5-1; j_call: TRBJ1-1; cdr3_aa: CASSLVGAYTEAFF
v_call: TRBV7-3; j_call: TRBJ1-2; cdr3_aa: CASSALAGEGGYTF
v_call: TRBV5-4; j_call: TRBJ2-1; cdr3_aa: CASSLRDREQFF
v_call: TRBV29-1; j_call: TRBJ2-7; cdr3_aa: CSVARDRVYEQYF
v_call: TRBV7-2; j_call: TRBJ2-3; cdr3_aa: CASSPRGYFTDTQYF
v_call: TRBV5-6; j_call: TRBJ2-5; cdr3_aa: CASSRLETQYF
v_call: TRBV3-1; j_call: TRBJ2-5; cdr3_aa: CASSRQWGLGETQYF
v_call: TRBV11-2; j_call: TRBJ2-5; cdr3_aa: CASSFGGSVETQYF
v_call: TRBV7-3; j_call: TRBJ2-7; cdr3_aa: CASSLTSSGSASYEQYF
v_call: TRBV7-2; j_call: TRBJ1-5; cdr3_aa: CASSLAGQGTNQPQHF
v_call: TRBV20-1; j_call: TRBJ2-7; cdr3_aa: CSARDLFGSPETYEQYF